What follows are 27 T cell receptor beta chains derived from one specimen sequenced in a study of tumor and adjacent non-tumor tissue in lung cancer. TCRbeta libraries were built with three rounds of nested PCR, modified from ARM-PCR. MiXCR, run by TCRdb on the multiplex PCR reads, gives a single entry per CDR3 protein. This sample has 100,000 or so distinct CDR3 sequences; approximately 65% occur once, and the top ten carry roughly 20%. No cell sorting was done before RNA was extracted from the tissue. Distant lung tissue was collected more than 3 cm away from the tumor edge. The sequenced sample was distant non-tumor lung tissue. All receptors come from a man aged 30 to 45 with non-small cell lung cancer.

This chain connects TRBV30 to TRBJ2-7; D may be TRBD2 (6 bases). This CDR3 contains 12 residues. V shed 5 bases and J shed 3 bases, with 11 bases lying between them. CDR1 is GTSNPN, CDR2 SVGIG, per germline (reference sequence). The CDR3 is CAWSGLNYEQYF. The DNA for the CDR3 is TGTGCCTGGTCGGGACTCAACTACGAGCAGTACTTC. Full variable domain (outside the CDR3, taken from reference TRBV30 and TRBJ2-7): SQTIHQWPATLVQPVGSPLSLECTVEGTSNPNLYWYRQAAGRGLQLLFYSVGIGQISSEVPQNLSASRPQDRQFILSSKKLLLSDSGFYLCAWSGLNYEQYFGPGTRLTVT.

A remark on this clonotype: A junction end diverges from the germline sequence, so it may reflect a read error. The V gene is TRBV11-1, the J gene TRBJ2-1; D not resolved. The CDR3 totals 12 residues. In germline, CDR1 is SGHAT, CDR2 FQDESV (reference sequence). The CDR3 loop is CASSLETNEHFF. CDR3 coding DNA: TGTGCCAGCAGTTTAGAGACCAATGAGCACTTCTTC.

There are many counts of this clonotype. The chain joins TRBV5-4 to TRBJ2-5, with TRBD1 as a possible D gene (6 bases). The CDR3 has 14 residues. CDR1 is SGHNT, CDR2 YYREEE, per germline (reference sequence). The V gene lost 0 bases and the J gene lost 5 bases, with 11 bases spanning the gap. DNA of the CDR3: TGTGCCAGCAGCTTGGTGGGGCAGGGGGAGACCCAGTACTTC. It translates to CASSLVGQGETQYF.

Turning to this clonotype: A read error may be the cause here, since a much bigger clone is one base away. The chain employs TRBV5-5 and TRBJ1-1; D remains ambiguous. The germline V gene has CDR1 SGHKS and CDR2 YYEKEE (reference sequence). The CDR3 consists of 16 residues. The CDR3 reads CASSFLSSAMNTGAFF. Here the CDR3 DNA reads TGTGCCAGCAGCTTTCTCTCGTCAGCCATGAACACTGGAGCTTTCTTT.

Concerning this clonotype itself: It is likely a read error, because the conserved phenylalanine at the end of the CDR3 is missing. This chain links TRBV5-1 with TRBJ2-3; 8 bases fit TRBD1. This CDR3 is built from 14 residues. Per the germline V gene, CDR1 is SGHRS and CDR2 is YFSETQ. Trimming removed 4 bases from V and 6 bases from J; junction bases left unmatched: 7. CDR3 protein: CASSLQDRDDTQYL. CDR3 in DNA: TGCGCCAGCAGCCTCCAGGACAGGGACGATACGCAGTATCTT.

On this clonotype: A much larger clone lies one base from this, so it may be a read error. In this CDR3 the conserved last residue, phenylalanine or tryptophan, is missing, so a read error is likely. The V gene is TRBV11-1, the J gene TRBJ2-1; D call uncertain. The germline V and J ends were trimmed by 2 bases and 4 bases, with 12 bases remaining between them. Germline-derived CDR1 and CDR2 are SGHAT and FQDESV (reference sequence). This CDR3 comprises 15 residues. DNA for the CDR3: TGTGCCAGCAGCTTACTGCCGCACGATTACAATGAGCAGTTCCTC. This encodes CASSLLPHDYNEQFL.

This clonotype was seen a handful of times. CDR3 amino acids: CASSLSGSYNEQFF. CDR3 bases: TGCGCCAGCAGCTTGTCGGGCTCCTACAATGAGCAGTTCTTC. The chain has TRBV5-1 and TRBJ2-1; D unresolved. Deletions cut 1 base from V and 0 bases from J, with 5 bases between. Germline assignment: CDR1 SGHRS and CDR2 YFSETQ. This CDR3 spans 14 amino acids.

This clonotype was picked up one time. Possible read error: a much larger clone is one base away. Since the CDR3 does not end with the conserved phenylalanine or tryptophan, this likely comes from a read error. V and J are TRBV24-1 and TRBJ1-1, with D possibly TRBD1 on 5 matching bases. Deletions cut 9 bases from V and 4 bases from J, with 14 bases between. Germline V gene data show CDR1 as KGHDR and CDR2 as SFDVKD. This CDR3 region has 13 residues. CDR3 region: CATQASGGTEAFL. Written as DNA, the CDR3 is TGTGCCACCCAAGCGTCGGGGGGCACTGAAGCTTTCCTT.

This clonotype occurred many times. The chain carries TRBV11-2 and TRBJ2-3; weak D call: TRBD2 (5 bases). With 2 bases removed from V and 0 bases from J, the gap between germline ends came to 9 bases. Germline V CDR1 and CDR2: SGHAT, FQNNGV. The CDR3 is 15 residues long. The CDR3 reads CASSLSTGSTDTQYF. In DNA form, the CDR3 reads TGTGCCAGCAGCTTATCGACGGGGAGCACAGATACGCAGTATTTT.

Worth noting for this clonotype: The conserved phenylalanine or tryptophan is not found at the CDR3 terminus, so this likely reflects a read error. The V call is TRBV29-1, the J call TRBJ2-7; D perhaps matches TRBD1 (6 bases). In germline, CDR1 is SQVTM, CDR2 ANQGSEA. The CDR3 runs 14 residues. With 5 bases removed from V and 3 bases from J, the gap between germline ends came to 17 bases. The CDR3 DNA sequence: TGCAGCGTTAGTACAGGGACACCCAACTACGAGCAGTACATC. Encoded protein: CSVSTGTPNYEQYI.

V usage is TRBV20-1 and J usage is TRBJ2-7; no clear D gene. Trimming pared 7 bases from V and 2 bases from J, leaving 12 bases between. This CDR3 is built from 12 residues. Germline-derived CDR1 and CDR2 are DFQATT and SNEGSKA (reference sequence). The CDR3 reads CSGPRSAYEQYF. The CDR3, as DNA: TGCAGTGGCCCCCGGAGTGCCTACGAGCAGTACTTC.

A word on this clonotype: A junction boundary mismatches the germline segment, possibly from a read error. The V and J genes are TRBV7-9 and TRBJ2-5; D possibly corresponds to TRBD1 (5 bases). The CDR3 consists of 14 residues. Germline CDR1 reads SEHNR; CDR2 reads FQNEAQ (reference sequence). The chain's CDR3 is CASSFGLGQDTQYF. The CDR3 DNA reads TGTGCCAGCAGCTTCGGTCTAGGACAAGATACCCAGTACTTC.

The chain links TRBV9 to TRBJ2-2, with 9 nucleotides matching TRBD2. The CDR3 is 17 amino acids. Per germline, CDR1 SGDLS and CDR2 YYNGEE. V was pared by 5 bases and J by 0 bases, with 8 bases of the junction left unmatched. CDR3: CASRGGVAGANTGELFF. The CDR3 nucleotides read TGTGCCAGCAGGGGGGGCGTAGCGGGGGCGAACACCGGGGAGCTGTTTTTT.

The rearrangement links TRBV12-3 or TRBV12-4 to TRBJ1-2; D perhaps matches TRBD1 (6 bases). V lost 5 bases, J lost 3 bases, and 19 bases lay in between. The CDR3 consists of 16 residues. The CDR3 sequence: CASSPQGQEAYYGYTF. The CDR3 DNA follows: TGTGCCAGCAGTCCCCAGGGGCAGGAGGCATACTATGGCTACACCTTC.

Concerning this clonotype: Being one base from a much bigger clone, this may be a read error. V is TRBV24-1 and J is TRBJ2-2; D is undetermined. This CDR3 has 13 amino acids. V was pared by 9 bases and J by 4 bases, with 11 bases between. Germline loops: CDR1 KGHDR, CDR2 SFDVKD. CDR3 sequence reads: CATSLPGTGELFF. The CDR3 coding sequence is TGTGCCACCTCTCTCCCGGGCACCGGGGAGCTGTTTTTT.

This clonotype was observed a handful of times. Germline and junction disagree at one end, which may indicate a read error. The chain is built from TRBV4-2 and TRBJ2-1; D is unclear. The CDR3 runs 11 residues. Germline CDR1 LGHNA, CDR2 YNFKEQ. CDR3 amino acids: CAISQESEQFF. DNA of the CDR3: TGTGCCATCAGCCAAGAGAGCGAACAGTTCTTC.

For this clonotype: An end of the junction does not agree with germline; a read error may underlie this. V gene TRBV29-1 combines with J gene TRBJ2-7; 8 bases align to TRBD1. Germline CDR1 is SQVTM and CDR2 is ANQGSEA. The CDR3 extends over 15 amino acids. In nucleotides, the CDR3 is TGTAGCGTTGTGTCAGGGGGCAGATTTGCCTACGAGCAGTACTTC. It encodes CSVVSGGRFAYEQYF.

This clonotype was seen a single time. The junction and the germline gene differ at one end; a read error may be behind it. This sequence joins TRBV12-3 or TRBV12-4 and TRBJ1-1; D gene unclear. This CDR3 has 13 residues. The CDR3 reads CASSLAQNTKAFF. The CDR3 region has the DNA TGTGCCAGCAGTTTAGCCCAGAACACTAAAGCTTTCTTT.

On this clonotype itself: The CDR3 does not close with the conserved phenylalanine or tryptophan, likely indicating a read error. The chain combines TRBV5-6 with TRBJ2-5; TRBD2 is a possible D gene (5 bases). Trimming removed 1 base at V and 5 bases at J, with 24 bases between. Germline CDR1 SGHDT, CDR2 YYEEEE. This CDR3 spans 18 amino acids. This CDR3 reads CASSLIPAGFRASETQYL. In nucleotides, the CDR3 is TGTGCCAGCAGCTTGATCCCGGCGGGTTTTCGAGCCTCGGAGACCCAGTACTTA.

This clonotype has a single count. The chain couples TRBV4-1 to TRBJ2-5, with D tentatively TRBD1 or TRBD2 (6 bases each). The CDR3 consists of 18 residues. Germline assignment: CDR1 MGHRA and CDR2 YSYEKL. V lost 0 bases and J 5 bases, leaving 22 bases between the germline ends. CDR3 nucleotide sequence: TGCGCCAGCAGCCAAGATGGGGGGCTAGTGGGGGGTGCGGAGACCCAGTACTTC. Its protein product is CASSQDGGLVGGAETQYF.

This clonotype was observed once. A junction end diverges from the germline sequence, so it may reflect a read error. The chain combines TRBV4-2 with TRBJ2-1; 8 bases are a match to TRBD2. CDR1 LGHNA and CDR2 YNFKEQ come from the germline V gene. The length of the CDR3 is 18 residues. The CDR3 here is CASSRGWSRRGAYSEQLF. Written as DNA, the CDR3 is TGTGCCAGCAGCCGGGGGTGGTCAAGGCGGGGGGCCTACAGTGAGCAGCTCTTC.

Points on this clonotype: At one end, the junction sequence differs from germline, possibly due to a read error. The V and J genes are TRBV5-6 and TRBJ1-1; the D is unclear. The CDR3 is 16 residues long. The germline V gene encodes CDR1 SGHDT and CDR2 YYEEEE. The CDR3 DNA reads as TGTACCAGTAGCTTGTGGCCGGGAGAAATGAACACTGAAGCTTTCTTT. Its translation is CTSSLWPGEMNTEAFF.

The chain employs TRBV20-1 and TRBJ1-3; D remains unclear. V gave up 6 bases and J gave up 0 bases, with 15 bases separating them. The CDR3 totals 15 residues. Looked up from germline, CDR1 is DFQATT and CDR2 is SNEGSKA (reference sequence). The CDR3 sequence: CSAKSYLFSGNTIYF. CDR3 nucleotide sequence: TGCAGTGCCAAATCATACCTGTTCTCTGGAAACACCATATATTTT.

This clonotype has only a few counts. CDR3 nucleotide sequence: TGTGCCAGTAGTATAGGTTTCGGGGGTTTGGATGGCTACACCTTC. Its protein is CASSIGFGGLDGYTF. This rearrangement joins TRBV19 to TRBJ1-2; D may be TRBD1 (5 bases). The CDR3 is made up of 15 amino acids. V was pared by 1 base and J by 6 bases, with 15 bases between. Germline CDR1 and CDR2: LNHDA and SQIVND (reference sequence). The full variable domain, completed using reference TRBV19 and TRBJ1-2, is DGGITQSPKYLFRKEGQNVTLSCEQNLNHDAMYWYRQDPGQGLRLIYYSQIVNDFQKGDIAEGYSVSREKKESFPLTVTSAQKNPTAFYLCASSIGFGGLDGYTFGSGTRLTVV.

This clonotype was observed a few times. One junction end disagrees with the germline gene, perhaps due to a read error. The chain links TRBV12-3 or TRBV12-4 to TRBJ2-1; possible D gene TRBD2, 6 bases. The CDR3 runs to 16 residues. CDR3 in amino acids: CASSSGWGGAYSEQFF. The CDR3 DNA sequence: TGTGCCAGCAGTTCTGGGTGGGGCGGGGCTTACAGTGAGCAGTTCTTC.

As concerns this clonotype: One end of the junction varies from germline; a read error may be responsible. The J gene is TRBJ2-1, the V gene TRBV6-5; tentative D call: TRBD1 (5 bases). The CDR3 is 14 amino acids. Germline V gene data show CDR1 as MNHEY and CDR2 as SVGAGI. The CDR3 region has the DNA TGTGCCAGCTGTTACAAGGACACATACAATAAGCAGTTCTTC. Encoded protein: CASCYKDTYNKQFF.

With regard to this clonotype: A much larger clone is a single base away; this may be a read error. The chain employs TRBV20-1 and TRBJ2-7, with D possibly TRBD1 on 6 matching bases. The V end lost 6 bases, the J end lost 5 bases, and 23 bases lay between the germline ends. The CDR3 runs 15 residues. Germline-derived CDR1 and CDR2 are DFQATT and SNEGSKA (reference sequence). The CDR3 loop reads CSADPGHLDSDEQYF. The DNA of the CDR3 is TGCAGTGCCGACCCGGGACACCTAGACTCGGACGAGCAGTACTTC.